Described below is a single TCR beta chain sequence and its context. This clonotype was counted only a few times. The antigen this receptor binds is unknown. No qualities accompany the bases; no much larger clone lies one base away. The receptor library was made with 5' RACE. TCRdb lists the instrument as Illumina HiSeq 2000. A universal primer binding site was introduced by template switching, and a unique molecular identifier was present in the final cDNA, enabling accurate counting of TCR cDNA molecules. Specific primers in the conserved constant-segment region were used to synthesize first-strand cDNA for the TCR alpha and beta chains. To control for contamination, every cDNA library carried two barcodes: a SMART-Mk sample barcode plus Illumina barcodes. TruSeq adapter sequences, together with Illumina sample barcodes, were added in two successive PCR steps. The Illumina HiSeq platform was used with custom primers to sequence TCR alpha and beta cDNA libraries. Turning to the authors' computational methods: MiGEC was used to process raw reads and extract unique molecular identifiers, and MiXCR was used to find CDR3 positions. For each individual, recombination models were inferred using an EM algorithm with the repgenHMM and IGoR tools. The analysis of shared clonotypes was done with the tcR package in R, with sharing normalized by the product of cloneset sizes. To study raw recombination free of thymic and clonal selection effects, out-of-frame nonproductive sequences were analyzed. TCRdb passed the public sequencing reads through fastp at Q25 and MiXCR, retaining productive beta sequences. Entries are consolidated by CDR3 protein sequence, retaining the most common genes and DNA. The V and J calls shown here were made by TCRdb, not taken from the authors' results. This sample comprises 500,000 to 650,000 distinct CDR3 sequences, about 7.6% of them detected only once. 1.6% of the sample is taken by the ten largest.

Every donor was a healthy Caucasian. The twin cohort consisted of three pairs of female monozygotic twins, all aged roughly 18 to 29 years. The RNA used for TCR libraries was isolated from peripheral blood mononuclear cells. The cysteine opens and the phenylalanine closes a CDR3 of 15 amino acids. This entry keeps only the CDR3 DNA: 45 bases, framed from base 1. V loses 7 bases at its end and J loses 5 bases; junction bases beyond the gene matches: 6. The entry originates in a study of identical twins (dated by TCRdb to about 2016). With respect to the entire study: To test whether fetal clonotypes persist, the study used deep sequencing on TCR alpha and beta repertoires from monozygotic twins, unrelated adults of various ages, and cord blood. To rule out contamination, replicate twin experiments were performed at different times with different library preparation protocols. The paper as a whole reports these results and caveats: Compared with coincidental sharing between unrelated individuals, out-of-frame TCR alpha sequences shared between twins showed an excess of sequences with low generation probability. Because the same donors could not be followed over many years, the conclusions relied on cross-sectional statistical analysis. In beta out-of-frame sequences, excess twin sharing was weaker, because having fewer shared sequences lowered the signal-to-noise ratio. Recombination models systematically underestimated out-of-frame TCR alpha sharing in monozygotic twins but agreed with sharing between unrelated individuals. Fewer insertions were carried by abundant cord blood beta clonotypes, a similar but weaker trend appeared in young adult naive repertoires, and no such trend appeared in memory repertoires. Zero-insertion analyses could be partly confounded by invariant T cells such as MAIT and iNKT, though diverse VJ usage argued against such confounding for most clonotypes.

This sample was shared with a second study, whose subject was yellow fever vaccine responses in identical twins. As the second study states: According to the authors, the vaccine-induced T cell response in identical twins seemed to be partly convergent and partly specific to each individual. In identical twins, the study followed T cell clones that responded to the vaccine with precision.

This TCR was sampled from a woman between 18 and 30 years old in good health. This chain joins TRBV12-3 or TRBV12-4 to TRBJ2-1, with TRBD2 matching 12 junction bases. The sequencing sample was made of PBMCs. The DNA sequence reads TGTGCCAGCATCCGACTAGCGGGAGCGGACAATGAGCAGTTCTTC. This sequence encodes CASIRLAGADNEQFF.